This T cell receptor (beta chain) was sequenced in a study of T cells in localized non-small cell lung cancer. Overall study results and limits: The study sequenced only one region of the tumor. As a result, intratumor heterogeneity could not be excluded and remains possible. Detection in adjacent lung was observed for a median around 55 of the top 100 tumor clones.

On this clone: Its antigen is not identified.

Assay: immunoSEQ multiplex PCR; the TCRdb copy retains only in-frame clones and omits some. The sample records 45,000 to 60,000 clones, around 80% being singletons. The sequence was obtained from a woman between 35 and 70 years old with stage II lung adenocarcinoma. This sample comprised PBMCs, obtained before any cancer treatment.

Written as DNA, the CDR3 is TGTGCCAGCAGCTTGCCGGGTTTTGGCTCACCCCTCCACTTT. It encodes CASSLPGFGSPLHF. The chain recombines TRBV5-6 with TRBJ1-6; D call uncertain. Trimming stripped 1 base from V and 10 bases from J, with 12 bases between. The CDR3 extends over 14 amino acids. CDR1 and CDR2 (germline): SGHDT, YYEEEE.